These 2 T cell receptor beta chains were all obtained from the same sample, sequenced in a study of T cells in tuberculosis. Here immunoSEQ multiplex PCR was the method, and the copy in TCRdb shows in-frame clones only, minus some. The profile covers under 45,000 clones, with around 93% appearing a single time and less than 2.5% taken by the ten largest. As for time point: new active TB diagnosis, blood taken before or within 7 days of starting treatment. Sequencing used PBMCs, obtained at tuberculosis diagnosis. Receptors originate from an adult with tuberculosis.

CDR3 coding DNA: TGTGCCAGCAGACGGACAGGGGATGGAAACACCATATATTTT. Translated, it gives CASRRTGDGNTIYF. The J gene is TRBJ1-3, the V gene TRBV5-6; 9 bases align to TRBD1. V lost 5 bases, J lost 3 bases, and 3 bases stayed unmatched. The CDR3 has 14 residues. Germline values: CDR1 SGHDT, CDR2 YYEEEE.

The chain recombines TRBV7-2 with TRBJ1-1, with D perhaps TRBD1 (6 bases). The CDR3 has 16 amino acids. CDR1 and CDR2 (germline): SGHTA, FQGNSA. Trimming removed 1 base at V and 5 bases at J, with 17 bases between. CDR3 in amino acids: CASSLVTGGARTEAFF. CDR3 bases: TGTGCCAGCAGCTTAGTCACGGGGGGCGCGAGGACTGAAGCTTTCTTT.